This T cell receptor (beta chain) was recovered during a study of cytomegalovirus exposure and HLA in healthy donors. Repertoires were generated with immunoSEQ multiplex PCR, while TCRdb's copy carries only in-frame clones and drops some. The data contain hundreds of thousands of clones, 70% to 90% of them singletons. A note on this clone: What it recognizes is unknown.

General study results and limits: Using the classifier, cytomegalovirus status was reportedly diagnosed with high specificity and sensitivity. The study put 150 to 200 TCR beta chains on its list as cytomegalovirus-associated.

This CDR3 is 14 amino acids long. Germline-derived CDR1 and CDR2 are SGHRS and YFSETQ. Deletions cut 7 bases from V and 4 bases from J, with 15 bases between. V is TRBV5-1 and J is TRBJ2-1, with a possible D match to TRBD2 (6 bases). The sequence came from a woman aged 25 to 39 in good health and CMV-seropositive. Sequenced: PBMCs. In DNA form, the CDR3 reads TGCGCCAGCCTGCCCGGGGGTGATTACAATGAGCAGTTCTTC. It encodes CASLPGGDYNEQFF.